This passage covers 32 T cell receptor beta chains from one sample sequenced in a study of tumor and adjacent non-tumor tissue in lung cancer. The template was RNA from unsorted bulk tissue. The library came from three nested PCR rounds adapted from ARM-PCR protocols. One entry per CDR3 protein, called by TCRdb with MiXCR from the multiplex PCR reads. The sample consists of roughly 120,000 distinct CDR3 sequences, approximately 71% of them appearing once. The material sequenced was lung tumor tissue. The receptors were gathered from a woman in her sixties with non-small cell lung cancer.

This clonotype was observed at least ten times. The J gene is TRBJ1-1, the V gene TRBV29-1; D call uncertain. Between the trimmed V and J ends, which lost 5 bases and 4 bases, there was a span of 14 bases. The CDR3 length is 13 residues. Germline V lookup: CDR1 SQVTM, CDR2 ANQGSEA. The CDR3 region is CSVSWGSATEAFF. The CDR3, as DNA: TGCAGCGTTTCTTGGGGATCGGCCACTGAAGCTTTCTTT.

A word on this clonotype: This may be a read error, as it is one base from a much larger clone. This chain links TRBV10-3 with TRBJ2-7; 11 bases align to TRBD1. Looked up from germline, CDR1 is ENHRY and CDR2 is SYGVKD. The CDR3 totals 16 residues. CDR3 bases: TGTGTCATCAGTGAGTCTCAGGGACAGGGGGTCTACGAGCAGTACTTC. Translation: CVISESQGQGVYEQYF.

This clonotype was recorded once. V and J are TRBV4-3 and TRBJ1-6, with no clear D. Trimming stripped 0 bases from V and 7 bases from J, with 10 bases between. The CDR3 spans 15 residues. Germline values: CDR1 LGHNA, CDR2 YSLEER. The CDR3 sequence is CASSQDNSVNSPLHF. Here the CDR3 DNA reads TGCGCCAGCAGCCAAGACAACAGCGTGAATTCACCCCTCCACTTT.

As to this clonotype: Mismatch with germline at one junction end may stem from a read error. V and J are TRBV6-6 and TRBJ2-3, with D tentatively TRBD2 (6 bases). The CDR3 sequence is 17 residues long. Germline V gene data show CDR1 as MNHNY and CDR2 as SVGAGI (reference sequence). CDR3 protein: CTSSYAGTSSSTDTHYF. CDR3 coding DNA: TGTACCAGCAGTTACGCGGGAACTAGCTCTTCCACAGATACGCACTATTTT.

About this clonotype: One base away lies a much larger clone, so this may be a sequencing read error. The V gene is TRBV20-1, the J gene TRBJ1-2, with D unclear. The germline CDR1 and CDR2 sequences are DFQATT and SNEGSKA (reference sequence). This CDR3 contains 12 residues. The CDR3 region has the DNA TGCAATGCTAAAAGAGCTAACTATGGCTACACCTTC. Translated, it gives CNAKRANYGYTF.

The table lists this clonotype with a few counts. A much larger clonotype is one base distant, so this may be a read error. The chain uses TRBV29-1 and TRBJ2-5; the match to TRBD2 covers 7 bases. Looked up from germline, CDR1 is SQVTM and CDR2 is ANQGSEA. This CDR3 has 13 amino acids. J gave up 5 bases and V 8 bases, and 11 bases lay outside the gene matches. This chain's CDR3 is CSPGTMPEETQYF. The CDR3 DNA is TGCAGCCCCGGGACTATGCCGGAGGAGACCCAGTACTTC.

The CDR3 loop reads CSARDSYEQYF. CDR3 bases: TGCAGTGCGAGGGACAGTTACGAGCAGTACTTC. The chain combines TRBV20-1 with TRBJ2-7; TRBD1 matches at 7 bases. This CDR3 contains 11 residues. Germline trimming cut 6 bases from V and 4 bases from J; bases unmatched to any gene: 3. Germline V gene data show CDR1 as DFQATT and CDR2 as SNEGSKA (reference sequence).

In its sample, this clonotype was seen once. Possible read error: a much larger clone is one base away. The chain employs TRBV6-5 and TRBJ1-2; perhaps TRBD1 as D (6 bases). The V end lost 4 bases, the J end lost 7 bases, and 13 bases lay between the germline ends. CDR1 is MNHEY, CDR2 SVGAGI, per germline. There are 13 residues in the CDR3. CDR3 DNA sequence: TGTGCCAGCAGTTCCTCCGGGACAAGTGGCTACACCTTC. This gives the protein CASSSSGTSGYTF.

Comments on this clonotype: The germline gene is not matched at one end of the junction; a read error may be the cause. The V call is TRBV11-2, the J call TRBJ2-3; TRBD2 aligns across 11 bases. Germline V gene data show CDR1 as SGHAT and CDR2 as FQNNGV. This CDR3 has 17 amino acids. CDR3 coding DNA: TGTGCCTGCAGCTTAGGTTCCCTAGCGGGGGGTACCCATACGCAGTATTTT. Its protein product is CACSLGSLAGGTHTQYF. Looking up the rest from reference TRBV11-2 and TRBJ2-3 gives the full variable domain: EAGVAQSPRYKIIEKRQSVAFWCNPISGHATLYWYQQILGQGPKLLIQFQNNGVVDDSQLPKDRFSAERLKGVDSTLKIQPAKLEDSAVYLCACSLGSLAGGTHTQYFGPGTRLTVL.

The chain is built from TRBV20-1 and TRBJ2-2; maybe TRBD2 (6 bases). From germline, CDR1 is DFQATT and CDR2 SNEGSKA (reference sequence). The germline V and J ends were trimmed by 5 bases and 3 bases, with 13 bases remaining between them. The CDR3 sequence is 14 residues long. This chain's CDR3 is CSAPGSSDTGELFF. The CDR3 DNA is TGCAGTGCTCCCGGCTCTAGCGACACCGGGGAGCTGTTTTTT.

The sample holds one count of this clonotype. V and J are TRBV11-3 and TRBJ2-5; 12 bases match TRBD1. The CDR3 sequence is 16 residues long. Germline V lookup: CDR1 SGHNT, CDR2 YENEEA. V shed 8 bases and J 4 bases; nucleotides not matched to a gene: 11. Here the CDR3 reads CASCVPGTGGSETQYF. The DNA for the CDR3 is TGTGCCAGCTGCGTCCCCGGGACAGGGGGCTCAGAGACCCAGTACTTC.

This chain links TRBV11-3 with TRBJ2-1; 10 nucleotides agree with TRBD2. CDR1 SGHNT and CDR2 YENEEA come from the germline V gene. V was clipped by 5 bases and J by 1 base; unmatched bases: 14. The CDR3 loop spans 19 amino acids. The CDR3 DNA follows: TGTGCCAGCAGCCGCCAGAGATTAGCGGGGGGAAGGTCCTACAATGAGCAGTTCTTC. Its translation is CASSRQRLAGGRSYNEQFF.

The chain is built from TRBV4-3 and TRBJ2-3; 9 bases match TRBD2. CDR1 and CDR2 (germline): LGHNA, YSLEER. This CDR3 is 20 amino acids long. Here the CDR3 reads CSSSQDRRREGQGDTDTQYF. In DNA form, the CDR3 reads TGCTCAAGCAGCCAAGATAGACGGCGGGAGGGCCAAGGAGACACAGATACGCAGTATTTT.

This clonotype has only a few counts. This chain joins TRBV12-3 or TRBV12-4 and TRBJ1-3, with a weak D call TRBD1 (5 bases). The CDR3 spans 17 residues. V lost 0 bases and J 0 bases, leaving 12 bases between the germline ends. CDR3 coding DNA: TGTGCCAGCAGTTTAGCGCTCTGGGGGATCTCTGGAAACACCATATATTTT. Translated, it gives CASSLALWGISGNTIYF.

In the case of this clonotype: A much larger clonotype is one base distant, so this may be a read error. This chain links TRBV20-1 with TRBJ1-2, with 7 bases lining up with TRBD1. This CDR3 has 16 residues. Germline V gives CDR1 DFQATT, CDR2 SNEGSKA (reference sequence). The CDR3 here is CNANRPGQPRAGGYTF. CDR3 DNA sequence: TGCAATGCCAACCGACCGGGACAGCCTAGGGCGGGGGGCTACACCTTC.

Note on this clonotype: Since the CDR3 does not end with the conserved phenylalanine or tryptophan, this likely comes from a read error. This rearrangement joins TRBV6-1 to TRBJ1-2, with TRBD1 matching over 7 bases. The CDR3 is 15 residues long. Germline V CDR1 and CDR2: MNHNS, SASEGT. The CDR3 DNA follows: TGTACCAGCAGTGAAAGTAAGACAGGGCCTTATGGCTACACCTTG. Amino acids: CTSSESKTGPYGYTL.

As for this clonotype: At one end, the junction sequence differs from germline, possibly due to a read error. The CDR3 protein is CTSNLESGPDTQYF. In DNA, the CDR3 is TGTACCAGCAACCTAGAATCCGGGCCGGATACGCAGTATTTT. The V and J genes are TRBV6-6 and TRBJ2-3; D is unresolved. In germline, CDR1 is MNHNY, CDR2 SVGAGI (reference sequence). The CDR3 consists of 14 residues.

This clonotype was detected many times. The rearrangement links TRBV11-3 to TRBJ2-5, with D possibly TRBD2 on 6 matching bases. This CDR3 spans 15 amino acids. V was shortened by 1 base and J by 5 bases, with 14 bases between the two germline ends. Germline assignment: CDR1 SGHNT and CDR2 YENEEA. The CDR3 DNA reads TGTGCCAGCAGCTTAGGGACCGCAAGCGGGGAGACCCAGTACTTC. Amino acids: CASSLGTASGETQYF.

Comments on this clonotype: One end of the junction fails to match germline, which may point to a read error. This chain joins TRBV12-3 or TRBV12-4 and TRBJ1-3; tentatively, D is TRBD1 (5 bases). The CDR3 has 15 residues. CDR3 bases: TGTGCCACCAGTTTACAGAGGACAAGGGGAAACACCATATATTTT. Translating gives CATSLQRTRGNTIYF.

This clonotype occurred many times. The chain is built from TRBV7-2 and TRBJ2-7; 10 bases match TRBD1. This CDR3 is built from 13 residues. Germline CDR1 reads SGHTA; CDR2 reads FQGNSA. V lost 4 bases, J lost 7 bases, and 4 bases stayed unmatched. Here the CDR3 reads CASSWTGGREQYF. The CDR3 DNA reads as TGTGCCAGCAGCTGGACAGGGGGACGGGAGCAGTACTTC.

CDR3 amino acids: CSAGSGTLDIDTQHF. CDR3 nucleotide sequence: TGCAGTGCCGGCTCCGGGACTTTGGACATAGATACACAGCATTTT. The rearrangement joins TRBV20-1 to TRBJ2-3; possibly TRBD1 for D (5 bases). The tail of the sequence fits TRBJ1-5 better, so the J call may be wrong. This CDR3 is 15 amino acids long. Germline CDR1 and CDR2: DFQATT and SNEGSKA (reference sequence).

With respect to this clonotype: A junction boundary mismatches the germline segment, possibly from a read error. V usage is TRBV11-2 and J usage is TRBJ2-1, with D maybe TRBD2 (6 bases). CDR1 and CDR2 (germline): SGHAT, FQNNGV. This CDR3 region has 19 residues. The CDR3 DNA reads TGTACCAGCAGCTTAGTGGGGAGCGGACTACGTGTTTCCTACAATGAGCAGTTCTTC. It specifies CTSSLVGSGLRVSYNEQFF.

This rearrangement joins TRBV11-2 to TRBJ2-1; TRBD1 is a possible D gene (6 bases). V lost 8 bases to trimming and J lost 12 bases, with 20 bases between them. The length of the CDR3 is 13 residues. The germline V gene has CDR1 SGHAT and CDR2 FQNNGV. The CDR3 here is CASCLDPQGVQFF. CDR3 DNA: TGTGCCAGCTGTTTAGATCCACAGGGTGTGCAGTTCTTC. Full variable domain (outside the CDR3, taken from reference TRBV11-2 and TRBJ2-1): EAGVAQSPRYKIIEKRQSVAFWCNPISGHATLYWYQQILGQGPKLLIQFQNNGVVDDSQLPKDRFSAERLKGVDSTLKIQPAKLEDSAVYLCASCLDPQGVQFFGPGTRLTVL.

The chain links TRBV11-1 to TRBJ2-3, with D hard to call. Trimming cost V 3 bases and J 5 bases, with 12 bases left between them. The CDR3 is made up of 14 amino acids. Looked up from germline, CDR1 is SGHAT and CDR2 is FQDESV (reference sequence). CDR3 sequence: CASSFECTIDTQYF. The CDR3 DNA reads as TGTGCCAGCAGCTTTGAGTGTACCATAGATACGCAGTATTTT.

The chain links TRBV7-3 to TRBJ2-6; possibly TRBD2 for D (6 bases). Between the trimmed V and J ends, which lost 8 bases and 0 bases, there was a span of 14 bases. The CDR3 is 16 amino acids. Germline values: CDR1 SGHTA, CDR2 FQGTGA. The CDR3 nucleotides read TGTGCCAGCTGCAATTCCGGGGGCTCTGGGGCCAACGTCCTGACTTTC. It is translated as CASCNSGGSGANVLTF.

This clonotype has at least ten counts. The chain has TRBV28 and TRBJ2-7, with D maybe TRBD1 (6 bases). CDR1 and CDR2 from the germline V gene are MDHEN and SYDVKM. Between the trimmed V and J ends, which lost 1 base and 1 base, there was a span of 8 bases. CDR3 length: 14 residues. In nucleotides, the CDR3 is TGTGCCAGCAGTTTATTCAGGGGTTCCTACGAGCAGTACTTC. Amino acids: CASSLFRGSYEQYF.

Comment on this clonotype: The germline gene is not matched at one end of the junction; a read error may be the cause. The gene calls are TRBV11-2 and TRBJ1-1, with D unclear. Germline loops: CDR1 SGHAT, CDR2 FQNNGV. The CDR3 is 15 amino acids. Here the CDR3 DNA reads TGTGCGAGCAGCTTAGATCCTGACGTGTACACGGAAGCTTTCTTT. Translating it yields CASSLDPDVYTEAFF.

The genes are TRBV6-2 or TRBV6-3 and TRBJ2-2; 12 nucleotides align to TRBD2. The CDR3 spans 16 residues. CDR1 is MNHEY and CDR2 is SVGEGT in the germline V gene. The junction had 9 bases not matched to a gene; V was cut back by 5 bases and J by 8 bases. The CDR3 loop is CASSPTSGRRTGELFF. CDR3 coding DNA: TGTGCCAGCAGTCCAACTAGCGGGAGGCGCACTGGGGAGCTGTTTTTT.

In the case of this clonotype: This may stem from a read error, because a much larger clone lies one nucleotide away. The CDR3 DNA reads as TGTGCCAGCAGTGATCGGCTAGAATGGAATGAGCAGTTCTTC. It codes for CASSDRLEWNEQFF. V gene TRBV6-1 combines with J gene TRBJ2-1; D not resolved. The CDR3 extends over 14 amino acids. The germline V gene has CDR1 MNHNS and CDR2 SASEGT. Between the trimmed V and J ends, which lost 3 bases and 7 bases, there was a span of 13 bases.

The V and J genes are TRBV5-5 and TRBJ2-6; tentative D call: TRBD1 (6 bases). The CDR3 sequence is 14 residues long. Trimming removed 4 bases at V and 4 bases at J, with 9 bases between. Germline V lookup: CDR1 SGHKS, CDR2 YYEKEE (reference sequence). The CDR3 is CASSRTGGANVLTF. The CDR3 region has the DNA TGTGCCAGCAGCCGAACAGGGGGGGCCAACGTCCTGACTTTC.

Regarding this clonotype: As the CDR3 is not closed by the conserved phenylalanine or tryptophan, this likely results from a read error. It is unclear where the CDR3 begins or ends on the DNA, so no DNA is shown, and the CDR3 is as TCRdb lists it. CDR3 sequence reads: CTSSQDTNRVFQYGYTC. The chain carries TRBV4-3 and TRBJ1-2; the table's D gene call, TRBD1, was not cross checked with the DNA. The V gene's germline CDR1 is LGHNA and CDR2 YSLEER. The CDR3 is 17 amino acids in total, end residues counted.

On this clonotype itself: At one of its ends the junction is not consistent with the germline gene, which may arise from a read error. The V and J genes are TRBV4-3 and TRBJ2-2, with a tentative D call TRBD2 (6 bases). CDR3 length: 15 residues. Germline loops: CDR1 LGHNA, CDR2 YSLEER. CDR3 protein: CASNQKWGGTGELFF. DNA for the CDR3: TGCGCCAGCAACCAAAAGTGGGGAGGCACCGGGGAGCTGTTTTTT.